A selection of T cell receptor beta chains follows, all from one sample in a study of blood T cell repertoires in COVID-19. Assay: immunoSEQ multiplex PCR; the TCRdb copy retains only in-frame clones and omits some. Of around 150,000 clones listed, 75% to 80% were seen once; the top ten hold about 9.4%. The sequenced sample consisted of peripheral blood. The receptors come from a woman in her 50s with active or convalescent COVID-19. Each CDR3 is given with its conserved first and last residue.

CASSQEGGQGSPLHF	TRBV3-1/TRBV3-2	TRBJ1-6
CASSGGGTGELFF	TRBV6-4	TRBJ2-2
CARSLALSGDKSSYNEQFF	TRBV5-3	TRBJ2-1
CASSEAGTVTMDEQFF	TRBV6-1	TRBJ2-1
CASSRTSRTEAFF	TRBV3-1/TRBV3-2	TRBJ1-1
CASSARGLGTDTQYF	TRBV7-8	TRBJ2-3
CSASPTGTAGELFF	TRBV20-1	TRBJ2-2
CASSAPTSGEEDTQYF	TRBV10-1	TRBJ2-3
CASSLTSGWEQFF	TRBV7-3	TRBJ2-1
CASSLAPGASQNIQYF	TRBV7-2	TRBJ2-4
CSAGGSSLDEKLFF	TRBV29-1	TRBJ1-4
CASTILDRADGYTF	TRBV5-4	TRBJ1-2
CASSPTGGNYGYTF	TRBV7-3	TRBJ1-2
CASSHRQGESPLHF	TRBV3-1/TRBV3-2	TRBJ1-6
CSVTPQGSYEQYF	TRBV29-1	TRBJ2-7
CASSRSGVNEQFF	TRBV5-5	TRBJ2-1
CASSPNRGEGQPQHF	TRBV18	TRBJ1-5
CASSFSGVGWSPLHF	TRBV5-1	TRBJ1-6
CAWSGGEDYGYTF	TRBV30	TRBJ1-2
CASSLAGTGWTEAFF	TRBV2	TRBJ1-1
CASWGGVKNTEAFF	TRBV3-1/TRBV3-2	TRBJ1-1
CASGTADEKLFF	TRBV28	TRBJ1-4
CASSVGQGTPLHF	TRBV9	TRBJ1-6
CASTSTGGTNTDTQYF	TRBV10-2	TRBJ2-3
CASSIGGTGYRGEQYF	TRBV19	TRBJ2-7
CASSPPVTAYEQYF	TRBV18	TRBJ2-7
CASSLSSVFGRAFF	TRBV28	TRBJ1-1
CSASNWRGLSSDTQYF	TRBV20-1	TRBJ2-3
CASKQTGTGNWNEQFF	TRBV6-4	TRBJ2-1
CASSLNFNRASGATGELFF	TRBV7-3	TRBJ2-2
CASSTGHLEGYTF	TRBV19	TRBJ1-2
CASSTPGLAATGNEQFF	TRBV19	TRBJ2-1
CASSQGPNYGYTF	TRBV14	TRBJ1-2
CAWRAGQHTGELFF	TRBV30	TRBJ2-2
CASSPGATGELFF	TRBV3-1/TRBV3-2	TRBJ2-2
CASSLALGGAYEQYF	TRBV7-2	TRBJ2-7
CASSDSIGGYGYTF	TRBV2	TRBJ1-2
CSAPNYNEQFF	TRBV20-1	TRBJ2-1
CASSGVRAGELFF	TRBV12-3/TRBV12-4	TRBJ2-2
CSAQKAGGTFSTDTQYF	TRBV29-1	TRBJ2-3
CASRLPARTLAGGIGYEQYF	TRBV12-2	TRBJ2-7